A selection of T cell receptor beta chains follows, all from one sample in a study of T cell responses to AZD1222 COVID-19 vaccine. The method was immunoSEQ multiplex PCR; TCRdb's version includes in-frame clones alone and lacks a portion of them. The sample includes 100,000 to 150,000 clones, 90% of them seen just once. Sample: peripheral blood, taken on day 0 of MenACWY control vaccination. These receptors were taken from an adult in good health. CDR3s include the opening cysteine and the closing phenylalanine or tryptophan. Fields, in order: V gene, D gene, J gene, clone size, CDR3 DNA, CDR3 protein. A D gene is named only where the DNA matches it firmly. Clone size, where shown, is once, few, many, or a class for clones that have expanded.

TRBV28	NA	TRBJ2-7	NA	TGTGCCAGCAAATCGCAAGGTCGGACCTACGAGCAGTACTTC	CASKSQGRTYEQYF
TRBV5-8	NA	TRBJ1-1	NA	TGTGCCAGCAGCTTGGCTGAGGGGGTGGGGCTTCGGTACACTGAAGCTTTCTTT	CASSLAEGVGLRYTEAFF
TRBV5-1	NA	TRBJ2-6	NA	TGCGCCAGCAGCTTGGGCATCGTCACTGGGGCCAACGTCCTGACTTTC	CASSLGIVTGANVLTF
TRBV7-6	TRBD1	TRBJ2-7	NA	TGTGCCAGCAGCTCGGGACAGGGATCCTACGAGCAGTACTTC	CASSSGQGSYEQYF
TRBV27	NA	TRBJ1-6	NA	TGTGCCAGCAGTAGGACACCGAGCTCCTATAATTCACCCCTCCACTTT	CASSRTPSSYNSPLHF
TRBV6-4	NA	TRBJ1-1	NA	TGTGCCAGCAGTGACACGGAGATAGCTGAAGCTTTCTTT	CASSDTEIAEAFF
TRBV7-8	NA	TRBJ1-6	NA	TGTGCCAGCAGCTTAGCGATGGGGTCACCCCTCCACTTT	CASSLAMGSPLHF
TRBV24-1	NA	TRBJ1-5	NA	TGTGCCACCAGTGATTATGGACACCAGCAAACAGGGCGGAATCAGCCCCAGCATTTT	CATSDYGHQQTGRNQPQHF
TRBV7-2	TRBD2	TRBJ2-5	NA	TGTGCCAGCAGCTTAGTAGCGGGGGGGCCACAAGAGACCCAGTACTTC	CASSLVAGGPQETQYF
TRBV7-9	NA	TRBJ1-1	NA	TGTGCCAGCAGCTTAGTTCAGAACACTGAAGCTTTCTTT	CASSLVQNTEAFF
TRBV27	NA	TRBJ2-2	once	TGTGCCAGCTGGTTACGAGGTTCCGGGGAGCTGTTTTTT	CASWLRGSGELFF
TRBV7-9	NA	TRBJ2-1	NA	TGTGCCACAGGGTTCTCCTACAATGAGCAGTTCTTC	CATGFSYNEQFF
TRBV2	TRBD2	TRBJ2-3	NA	TGTGCCAGCAGACTAGCGGGAGGGGCCGCAGATACGCAGTATTTT	CASRLAGGAADTQYF
TRBV4-1	NA	TRBJ1-2	NA	TGCGCCAGCAGCCAAGATCGCGCGTCGTTGGGCTACACCTTC	CASSQDRASLGYTF
TRBV7-9	NA	TRBJ1-1	NA	TGTGCCAGCAGCCGGGTTGGTAGGGAAGGGTTGTTAGGCACTGAAGCTTTCTTT	CASSRVGREGLLGTEAFF
TRBV27	NA	TRBJ1-6	NA	TGTGCCAGCAGGCCAGCTGGGTTCACCTATAATTCACCCCTCCACTTT	CASRPAGFTYNSPLHF
TRBV24-1	NA	TRBJ1-1	NA	TGTGCCACCAGAGATTTGTCGGGAACTTTCTTT	CATRDLSGTFF
TRBV2	NA	TRBJ1-5	NA	TGTGCCAGCAGTGCTCGGGAAGACAATCAGCCCCAGCATTTT	CASSAREDNQPQHF
TRBV9	NA	TRBJ2-1	NA	TGTGCCAGCAGCGTAGGGAGGGTATCCTACAATGAGCAGTTCTTC	CASSVGRVSYNEQFF
TRBV2	NA	TRBJ1-3	NA	TGTGCCTTAAACAGCGGAGGACTGGGAAACACCATATATTTT	CALNSGGLGNTIYF
TRBV29-1	NA	TRBJ1-1	once	TGCAGCGTTGGGGGCTACACTGAAGCTTTCTTT	CSVGGYTEAFF
TRBV28	NA	TRBJ1-5	NA	TGTGCCAGCAGTTCGGATCAGCCCCAGCATTTT	CASSSDQPQHF
TRBV27	TRBD1	TRBJ2-7	NA	TGTGCCAGCAGTTTATCGCAAGGGACAGGGGAGATCGAGCAGTACTTC	CASSLSQGTGEIEQYF
TRBV5-1	NA	TRBJ2-3	NA	TGCGCCAGCAGCTTGGAAGGCTGGGGGGATACGCAGTATTTT	CASSLEGWGDTQYF
TRBV11-3	NA	TRBJ2-1	NA	TGTGCCAGCAGCTTAGGGAGGGGGTCCTACAATGAGCAGTTCTTC	CASSLGRGSYNEQFF
TRBV28	TRBD1	TRBJ2-1	NA	TGTGCCAGCAGCTCCCCTCAGGGACAGCTTTCCTACAATGAGCAGTTCTTC	CASSSPQGQLSYNEQFF
TRBV9	TRBD2	TRBJ2-1	once	TGTGCCAGCAGCGTAGCTAGCGGGGAAACAAAGTTCTTC	CASSVASGETKFF
TRBV27	NA	TRBJ1-2	NA	TGTGCCAGCCGGAGGGGCTCTCCCGGCTATGGCTACACCTTC	CASRRGSPGYGYTF
TRBV3-1/TRBV3-2	NA	TRBJ1-1	few	TGTGCCAGCAGCCAATCCGACAGACTCAACACTGAAGCTTTCTTT	CASSQSDRLNTEAFF
TRBV7-9	TRBD1	TRBJ1-2	NA	TGTGCCAGCAGCTTCTCGCAGGGGGGAATGGGTAACTATGGCTACACCTTC	CASSFSQGGMGNYGYTF
TRBV7-8	NA	TRBJ2-3	NA	TGTGCCAGCAGCCCGGGCTTACTCCCCGACTTT	CASSPGLLPDF
TRBV15	NA	TRBJ1-4	NA	TGTGCCACCAGCAGAGAAGGGTATACTAATGAAAAACTGTTTTTT	CATSREGYTNEKLFF
TRBV28	TRBD1	TRBJ2-7	NA	TGTGCCAGCAGCCCTGTTGTGGGACAGTCCTACGAGCAGTACTTC	CASSPVVGQSYEQYF
TRBV14	NA	TRBJ1-2	NA	TGTGCCAGCAGCCAATTTTCTCAGCCCAGCTATGGCTACACCTTC	CASSQFSQPSYGYTF
TRBV6-1	TRBD2	TRBJ2-3	NA	TGTGCCAGCAGTGAACTAGCGGGAGGGTTAAGTACAGATACGCAGTATTTT	CASSELAGGLSTDTQYF
TRBV5-1	NA	TRBJ1-3	NA	TGCGCCAGCAGCTTGGGGCAGAGCTCTGGAAACACCATATATTTT	CASSLGQSSGNTIYF
TRBV15	NA	TRBJ1-2	NA	TGTGCCACCAGCGGACTGGCGGTTACAGACAGTTTTAGAGGCTACACCTTC	CATSGLAVTDSFRGYTF
TRBV6-5	TRBD1	TRBJ1-6	NA	TGTGCCAGCAGTTACCATAGGGACAGGTCTTATTCACCCCTCCACTTT	CASSYHRDRSYSPLHF
TRBV28	NA	TRBJ2-5	once	TGTGCCAGCAGTTTCTCGTCTTCGGGACAAGAGACCCAGTACTTC	CASSFSSSGQETQYF
TRBV27	TRBD1	TRBJ2-7	NA	TGTGCCAGCAGACAACAGGGGACGGTCAACGAGCAGTACTTC	CASRQQGTVNEQYF
TRBV6-6	NA	TRBJ2-3	NA	TGTGCCAGCAGTTACTCTGGGGAGTCAGCAGATACGCAGTATTTT	CASSYSGESADTQYF
TRBV27	TRBD1	TRBJ1-2	once	TGTGCCAGCAGTTTATCACGAGGGGGCACCGATGGCTACACCTTC	CASSLSRGGTDGYTF
TRBV28	NA	TRBJ1-5	NA	TGTGCCAGCACCTTTTGGGGAGGCAGGGGCGCCAATCAGCCCCAGCATTTT	CASTFWGGRGANQPQHF
TRBV13	NA	TRBJ2-3	NA	TGTGCCAGCAGCTTAGTATTGTTCCGAGATACGCAGTATTTT	CASSLVLFRDTQYF
TRBV2	TRBD1	TRBJ1-1	NA	TGTGCCAGCAGTGAACGGACAGGGAACACTGAAGCTTTCTTT	CASSERTGNTEAFF
TRBV6-1	NA	TRBJ1-3	NA	TGTGCCAGCAGTGACCCGGGACGGTTCTCTGGAAACACCATATATTTT	CASSDPGRFSGNTIYF
TRBV18	NA	TRBJ2-3	NA	TGTGCCAGCTCACTGGACGATACGCAGTATTTT	CASSLDDTQYF